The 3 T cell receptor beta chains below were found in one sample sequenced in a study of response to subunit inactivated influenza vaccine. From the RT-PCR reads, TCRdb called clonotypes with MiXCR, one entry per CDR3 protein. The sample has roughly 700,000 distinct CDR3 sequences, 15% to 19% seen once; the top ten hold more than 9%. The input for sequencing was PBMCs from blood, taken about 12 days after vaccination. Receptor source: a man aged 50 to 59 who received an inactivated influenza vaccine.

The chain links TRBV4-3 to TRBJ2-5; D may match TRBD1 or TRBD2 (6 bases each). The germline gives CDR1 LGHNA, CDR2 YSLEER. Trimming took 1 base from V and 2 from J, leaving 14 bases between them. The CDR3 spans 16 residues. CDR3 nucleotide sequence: TGCGCCAGCAGCCAAGCCTCCCCGGGGGCGCAAGAGACCCAGTACTTC. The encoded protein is CASSQASPGAQETQYF.

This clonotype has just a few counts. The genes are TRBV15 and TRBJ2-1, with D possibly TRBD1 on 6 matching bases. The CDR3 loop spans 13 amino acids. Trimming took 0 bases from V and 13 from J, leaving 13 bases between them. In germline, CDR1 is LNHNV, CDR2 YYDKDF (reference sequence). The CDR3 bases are TGTGCCACCAGCAGAGATAGGTGGGACACACAGTTCTTC. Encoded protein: CATSRDRWDTQFF.

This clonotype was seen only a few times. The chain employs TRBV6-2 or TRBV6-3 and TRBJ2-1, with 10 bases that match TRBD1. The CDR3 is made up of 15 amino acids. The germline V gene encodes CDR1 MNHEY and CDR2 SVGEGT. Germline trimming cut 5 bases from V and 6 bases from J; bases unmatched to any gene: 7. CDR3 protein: CASSRGQGVSNEQFF. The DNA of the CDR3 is TGTGCCAGCAGTAGAGGACAGGGGGTCAGCAATGAGCAGTTCTTC.